This T cell receptor beta chain was identified during a study of T cell clusters in autoimmune cytopenias. Study as a whole: The mean age of healthy donor controls was 56 years, the median roughly 59 years. Findings and limits, study-wide: Active autoimmune hepatitis patients had roughly 3-fold fewer exclusive TRB clusters than healthy donors.

Note on this clonotype: The target antigen is unknown.

One tube held mixed TRB-A and TRB-B primer pools for touch-down PCR. With the multiplex PCR reads reprocessed, TCRdb shows one record per CDR3 protein and no DNA. Its table lists around 7,000 distinct CDR3 sequences. Each sample's input was about 270 ng genomic DNA, 35,000 to 40,000 genome equivalents. The same specimen was also included in a second study, on T cell repertoires in aging, cancer and after chemotherapy.

This receptor was taken from a human donor in good health. Sequenced material: peripheral blood.

Here the CDR3 reads CASRGQGVAGELFF. The chain joins TRBV5-6 to TRBJ2-2; as DNA is missing, the TRBD1 call by TCRdb cannot be tested. The CDR3 loop spans 14 amino acids. In germline, CDR1 is SGHDT, CDR2 YYEEEE.